The T cell receptor beta chain described here comes from a study of cytomegalovirus exposure and HLA in healthy donors. The study's findings and limits: Upon later analysis, HLA-associated TCR beta chains proved more clonally expanded than other, equally common chains. Reports credit the classifier with highly specific, highly sensitive diagnosis of cytomegalovirus status. Sequence variants that were highly shared formed a cluster that was likely a sequencing artifact.

The PCR used 60 Vbeta and 13 Jbeta primers. Assay used: immunoSEQ multiplex PCR; TCRdb lists only in-frame clones, some missing. In the table there are about 160,000 clones, around 80% of which are singletons. In regard to this clone: Antigen unknown.

V shed 6 bases and J 5 bases; nucleotides not matched to a gene: 14. The CDR3 contains 16 residues. Germline values: CDR1 SNHLY, CDR2 FYNNEI. The TCR originated in a woman in her twenties or thirties in good health and CMV-seropositive. The sample comprised PBMCs. V and J are TRBV2 and TRBJ2-5; 8 nucleotides agree with TRBD2. CDR3 nucleotide sequence: TGTGCCAGCAGCCTTGAGGGTGGCGGGGGGCGGGAGACCCAGTACTTC. This codes for CASSLEGGGGRETQYF.